These 15 T cell receptor beta chains were sequenced from one sample in a study of neoadjuvant anti-PD-1 for oral cavity cancer. Repertoires were generated with immunoSEQ multiplex PCR, while TCRdb's copy carries only in-frame clones and drops some. Of about 61,000 clones in the sample, approximately 79% were seen once. The sequenced sample was PBMCs, obtained before nivolumab (anti-PD-1) treatment. Receptors originate from a person aged 35-79 years with oral cavity squamous cell carcinoma.

This sequence joins TRBV13 and TRBJ2-1; 9 nucleotides align to TRBD2. The germline V gene encodes CDR1 PRHDT and CDR2 FYEKMQ (reference sequence). The CDR3 runs to 15 residues. After removal of 1 base from V and 8 bases from J, the junction contained 6 bases not matched to a gene. The DNA of the CDR3 is TGTGCCAGCAGCTTAGTTCAGTTAGCGGGAGATGAGCAGTTCTTC. It codes for CASSLVQLAGDEQFF.

V usage is TRBV2 and J usage is TRBJ2-5; TRBD2 aligns across 15 bases. From germline, CDR1 is SNHLY and CDR2 FYNNEI. The V gene end was trimmed by 3 bases and the J gene end by 1 base; junction bases not matched to a gene: 3. This CDR3 contains 17 residues. The CDR3 protein is CASSDGGLAGGQETQYF. CDR3 DNA: TGTGCCAGCAGTGATGGGGGACTAGCGGGGGGCCAAGAGACCCAGTACTTC.

The chain combines TRBV27 with TRBJ2-1; 8 nucleotides align to TRBD2. The J segment lost 9 bases and the V segment lost 4 bases, leaving 11 bases of the junction unmatched. Germline V lookup: CDR1 MNHEY, CDR2 SMNVEV (reference sequence). The CDR3 is made up of 15 amino acids. CDR3 amino acids: CASSSPGLVPSEQFF. The CDR3 region has the DNA TGTGCCAGCAGTTCACCGGGACTAGTACCTAGTGAGCAGTTCTTC.

CDR3 sequence reads: CASSLDSNYEQYF. The CDR3 DNA is TGTGCCAGCAGTTTAGACAGCAACTACGAGCAGTACTTC. This sequence joins TRBV27 and TRBJ2-7; TRBD1 might be the D (5 bases). V was cut by 2 bases and J by 3 bases, with 8 bases left in between. The germline gives CDR1 MNHEY, CDR2 SMNVEV (reference sequence). The CDR3 totals 13 residues.

This sequence joins TRBV29-1 and TRBJ2-5, with D maybe TRBD2 (5 bases). CDR1 SQVTM and CDR2 ANQGSEA come from the germline V gene. This CDR3 contains 13 residues. With 2 bases removed from V and 7 bases from J, the gap between germline ends came to 14 bases. CDR3: CSVERAGGGTQYF. The CDR3 DNA sequence: TGCAGCGTTGAACGGGCGGGCGGAGGGACCCAGTACTTC.

This clone showed up just once. The V gene is TRBV7-8, the J gene TRBJ2-7, with TRBD2 matching over 12 bases. CDR1 is SGHVS and CDR2 is FQNEAQ in the germline V gene. J lost 6 bases, V lost 0 bases, and 0 bases had no gene match. CDR3 length equals 14 residues. CDR3 DNA: TGTGCCAGCAGCTTAGCACTAGCGGGAGGCGAGCAGTACTTC. Its translation: CASSLALAGGEQYF.

The chain carries TRBV27 and TRBJ1-5; no definite D call. The CDR3 contains 16 residues. V lost 3 bases and J 6 bases, leaving 18 bases between the germline ends. Germline CDR1 and CDR2: MNHEY and SMNVEV (reference sequence). The CDR3 here is CASSFGPGTTSQPQHF. CDR3 nucleotide sequence: TGTGCCAGCAGTTTCGGTCCGGGCACCACAAGTCAGCCCCAGCATTTT.

The CDR3 reads CASRNMNTEAFF. The CDR3 DNA follows: TGTGCCAGCCGTAACATGAACACTGAAGCTTTCTTT. The V and J genes are TRBV5-5 and TRBJ1-1; D call uncertain. CDR3 length: 12 residues. Looked up from germline, CDR1 is SGHKS and CDR2 is YYEKEE (reference sequence). V dropped 7 bases and J dropped 0 bases, with 7 bases sitting between them.

The chain couples TRBV11-2 to TRBJ2-3; TRBD1 or TRBD2 may be the D gene (5 bases each). With 2 bases removed from V and 5 bases from J, the gap between germline ends came to 11 bases. Germline V lookup: CDR1 SGHAT, CDR2 FQNNGV. This CDR3 spans 14 amino acids. The chain's CDR3 is CASSLNGAVDTQYF. The CDR3 DNA is TGTGCCAGCAGCTTAAACGGGGCCGTAGATACGCAGTATTTT.

A few counts support this clone. The genes are TRBV19 and TRBJ2-1; TRBD2 matches 11 bases. The CDR3 is made up of 16 amino acids. CDR1 and CDR2 from the germline V gene are LNHDA and SQIVND (reference sequence). The junction had 11 bases not matched to a gene; V was cut back by 5 bases and J by 8 bases. CDR3 sequence reads: CASSSRLAGMGDEQFF. The CDR3, as DNA: TGTGCCAGTAGTTCCAGACTAGCGGGGATGGGGGATGAGCAGTTCTTC.

The gene calls are TRBV29-1 and TRBJ1-1; tentatively, D is TRBD1 (6 bases). From germline, CDR1 is SQVTM and CDR2 ANQGSEA. The V gene lost 4 bases and the J gene lost 1 base, with 10 bases spanning the gap. There are 13 residues in the CDR3. As DNA, the CDR3 is TGCAGCGTTGGGGGACATCAGAACACTGAAGCTTTCTTT. This gives the protein CSVGGHQNTEAFF. The full variable domain, with the rest looked up from reference TRBV29-1 and TRBJ1-1, is SAVISQKPSRDICQRGTSLTIQCQVDSQVTMMFWYRQQPGQSLTLIATANQGSEATYESGFVIDKFPISRPNLTFSTLTVSNMSPEDSSIYLCSVGGHQNTEAFFGQGTRLTVV.

This clone has just one count. This chain joins TRBV29-1 and TRBJ2-2; 10 bases line up with TRBD2. The CDR3 has 15 amino acids. After removal of 6 bases from V and 0 bases from J, the junction contained 4 bases not matched to a gene. Germline-derived CDR1 and CDR2 are SQVTM and ANQGSEA. CDR3 bases: TGCAGCGTCTCCGGGACTAGCGCGAACACCGGGGAGCTGTTTTTT. Amino acids: CSVSGTSANTGELFF.

The chain employs TRBV19 and TRBJ2-1; TRBD1 agrees at 9 bases. The CDR3 sequence is 15 residues long. Germline loops: CDR1 LNHDA, CDR2 SQIVND (reference sequence). V was pared by 1 base and J by 6 bases, with 4 bases of the junction left unmatched. CDR3 sequence reads: CASSIGTGVFNEQFF. The CDR3 nucleotides are TGTGCCAGTAGTATAGGGACAGGGGTATTCAATGAGCAGTTCTTC. Using reference TRBV19 and TRBJ2-1 for the parts outside the CDR3, the full variable domain is DGGITQSPKYLFRKEGQNVTLSCEQNLNHDAMYWYRQDPGQGLRLIYYSQIVNDFQKGDIAEGYSVSREKKESFPLTVTSAQKNPTAFYLCASSIGTGVFNEQFFGPGTRLTVL.

In this sample, this clone turned up once. The chain is built from TRBV25-1 and TRBJ1-6; D not resolved. The CDR3 spans 15 residues. CDR1 and CDR2 (germline): MGHDK, SYGVNS. The V gene lost 8 bases and the J gene lost 0 bases, with 11 bases spanning the gap. The DNA for the CDR3 is TGTGCCAGCTGGGAGGGTAGCTCCTATAATTCACCCCTCCACTTT. It translates to CASWEGSSYNSPLHF. The variable domain in full, with the rest retrieved from reference TRBV25-1 and TRBJ1-6, is EADIYQTPRYLVIGTGKKITLECSQTMGHDKMYWYQQDPGMELHLIHYSYGVNSTEKGDLSSESTVSRIRTEHFPLTLESARPSHTSQYLCASWEGSSYNSPLHFGNGTRLTVT.

The rearrangement joins TRBV25-1 to TRBJ1-1; no definite D call. The CDR3 has 16 amino acids. Trimming left V 6 bases short and J 4 bases short, with 21 bases between. The germline gives CDR1 MGHDK, CDR2 SYGVNS. The CDR3 region has the DNA TGTGCCAGCAGCGCTGCTGGGAGAACGACGGGCACTGAAGCTTTCTTT. It codes for CASSAAGRTTGTEAFF.